A selection of T cell receptor beta chains follows, all from one sample in a study of blood T cell repertoires in COVID-19. Assay used: immunoSEQ multiplex PCR; TCRdb lists only in-frame clones, some missing. The sample includes about 73,000 clones, 83% of them seen just once. The sample comprised peripheral blood. The receptors come from a woman aged 55 to 70 with acute or convalescent COVID-19. Both conserved end residues are part of each CDR3. A D gene is named only where the DNA matches it firmly. Size is stated for part of the rows, as once, few or many counts, or as a class when the clone is expanded.

TRBD1 | TRBJ1-1 | once | TRBV7-2 | TGTGCCAGCAGTCATACAGGGGGCTTGGCTTTCTTT | CASSHTGGLAFF
TRBD2 | TRBJ2-3 | NA | TRBV10-3 | TGTGCCATCAGTGACGCGACTAGCGGGGTGTTAAATACGCAGTATTTT | CAISDATSGVLNTQYF
NA | TRBJ1-2 | NA | TRBV11-2 | TGTGCCAGCAGCGTGGACAGCTATGGCTACACCTTC | CASSVDSYGYTF
TRBD1 | TRBJ1-4 | NA | TRBV5-1 | TGCGCCAGCAGCCCCCAGGGGGATGAAAAACTGTTTTTT | CASSPQGDEKLFF
NA | TRBJ2-7 | NA | TRBV5-1 | TGCGCCAGCAGCCGAAGTCGCGGGGCCTACGAGCAGTACTTC | CASSRSRGAYEQYF
NA | TRBJ1-2 | once | TRBV11-2 | TGTGCCAGCAGCTCCCAGGGGCGCGGCTACACCTTC | CASSSQGRGYTF
NA | TRBJ1-2 | NA | TRBV19 | TGTGCCAGTAACCCACGACGGGGAAGAGGAGTGAACTATGGCTACACCTTC | CASNPRRGRGVNYGYTF
NA | TRBJ2-1 | NA | TRBV5-1 | TGCGCCAGCAGCACCGGGACAACCCAATACAATGAGCAGTTCTTC | CASSTGTTQYNEQFF
NA | TRBJ1-2 | NA | TRBV9 | TGTGCCAGCAGCGTTACCCCGGGGGTGGGCGGCTACACCTTC | CASSVTPGVGGYTF
TRBD1 | TRBJ1-2 | NA | TRBV5-4 | TGTGCCAGCAGCTTGCTGGGACAGGGCTATGGCTACACCTTC | CASSLLGQGYGYTF
TRBD1 | TRBJ2-7 | NA | TRBV18 | TGTGCCAGCTCACCAAGGGGACAGGGCTCCTACGAGCAGTACTTC | CASSPRGQGSYEQYF
TRBD1 | TRBJ1-5 | NA | TRBV19 | TGTGCCAGTAGCTGGGACAGGGGGCCTAATCAGCCCCAGCATTTT | CASSWDRGPNQPQHF
NA | TRBJ1-3 | NA | TRBV6-8 | TGTGCCAGCAGCCACAGGGACCTAGCAGGAAACACCATATATTTT | CASSHRDLAGNTIYF
TRBD2 | TRBJ2-1 | NA | TRBV6-6 | TGTGCCAGCAGGCAACTAGCGGGGGGTTACAATGAGCAGTTCTTC | CASRQLAGGYNEQFF
NA | TRBJ2-5 | NA | TRBV18 | TGTGCCAGCTCAGATCCGAATGGAGGGGCCCAGTACTTC | CASSDPNGGAQYF
NA | TRBJ1-2 | NA | TRBV7-9 | TGTGCCAGCAGCCCAGAGACAGGAACCTATGGCTACACCTTC | CASSPETGTYGYTF
NA | TRBJ1-2 | NA | TRBV27 | TGTGCCAGCAGTTCCACTTTACGAGGGGGAAATGGCTACACCTTC | CASSSTLRGGNGYTF
TRBD1 | TRBJ1-4 | NA | TRBV3-1/TRBV3-2 | TGTGCCAGCAGCCCGGGACAGGGGCCTAATGAAAAACTGTTTTTT | CASSPGQGPNEKLFF
NA | TRBJ2-7 | NA | TRBV7-3 | TGTGCCAGCAGCTTAAATCCGGGCTACGAGCAGTACTTC | CASSLNPGYEQYF
NA | TRBJ1-5 | NA | TRBV19 | TGTGCCAGTAGTATTGGCAGGGTTTACGATCAGCCCCAGCATTTT | CASSIGRVYDQPQHF
NA | TRBJ1-2 | NA | TRBV7-2 | TGTGCCAGCAGCTCGCAGGGAATGTCGAATGGCTACACCTTC | CASSSQGMSNGYTF